This T cell receptor beta chain was identified in a study of regulatory T cells in long-lasting Graves disease. The V gene's germline CDR1 is SGHDT and CDR2 YYEEEE. The CDR3 consists of 17 residues. The V segment lost 4 bases and the J segment 0 bases; nucleotides outside the gene matches: 9. iRepertoire HTBI primers and Arm-PCR of CDR3 regions built TCR beta libraries. TCRdb passed the multiplex PCR reads through MiXCR, listing each CDR3 protein once. The sample has about 530,000 distinct CDR3 sequences; roughly 16% are singletons. Time point: newly diagnosed GD, antithyroid drugs for less than 3 months. Following extraction of RNA from PBMCs, that RNA was used to make the TCR library. In its sample, this clonotype was seen a few times. Separately, the same data were catalogued under a study of T cells in Graves' hyperthyroidism and ophthalmopathy.

The source material was peripheral blood mononuclear cells (PBMCs), sampled at new diagnosis, from a patient treated with antithyroid drugs. The source of this sequence is a woman aged 40-65 years with Graves disease. This chain links TRBV5-6 with TRBJ1-3; 8 bases are shared with TRBD1. CDR3 sequence: CASSTRQGSYSGNTIYF. Written as DNA, the CDR3 is TGTGCCAGCAGCACCCGACAGGGGTCCTACTCTGGAAACACCATATATTTT.